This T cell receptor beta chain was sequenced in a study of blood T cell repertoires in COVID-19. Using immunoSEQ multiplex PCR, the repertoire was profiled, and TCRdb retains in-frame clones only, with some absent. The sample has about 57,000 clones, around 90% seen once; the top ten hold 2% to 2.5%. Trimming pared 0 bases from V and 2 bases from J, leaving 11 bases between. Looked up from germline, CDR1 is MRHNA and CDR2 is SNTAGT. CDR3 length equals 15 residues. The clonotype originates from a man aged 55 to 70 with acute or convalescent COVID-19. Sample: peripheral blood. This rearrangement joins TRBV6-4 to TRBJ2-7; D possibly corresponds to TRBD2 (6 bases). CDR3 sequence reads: CASSDSRGIPYEQYF. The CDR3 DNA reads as TGTGCCAGCAGTGACTCCCGGGGGATTCCCTACGAGCAGTACTTC.